These 16 T cell receptor beta chains were sequenced from one sample in a study of regulatory T cells in long-lasting Graves disease (dated by TCRdb to the early 2020s). Interpreted using the paper, the time point label stands for: newly diagnosed GD, antithyroid drugs for less than 3 months. RNA was extracted from PBMCs in TRIzol for both TCR sequencing and RNA sequencing. To prepare the library, multiplex PCR was applied. Sequencer: Illumina HiSeq 4000. CDR3 regions were amplified by Arm-PCR with iRepertoire HTBI primers to construct TCR beta libraries. TCRdb applied fastp at Q25 and MiXCR to the public reads, then kept only in-frame beta chains. One record per CDR3 amino acid sequence lists the most common genes and DNA. A total of roughly 560,000 distinct CDR3 sequences appear in this sample, around 11% of them only once. The top ten clones comprise almost 9% of the sample. Another study also made use of these data, one on T cells in Graves' hyperthyroidism and ophthalmopathy.

Sequencing was performed on peripheral blood mononuclear cells (PBMCs), taken at new diagnosis, from a patient treated with antithyroid drugs. Every receptor here comes from a woman in her twenties or thirties with Graves disease. Donor details come from another sample of the same person, matched by shared clones.

The gene calls are TRBV7-2 and TRBJ1-5; D ambiguous. In germline, CDR1 is SGHTA, CDR2 FQGNSA. The CDR3 sequence is 13 residues long. V lost 4 bases, J lost 10 bases, and 14 bases lay in between. For the CDR3, the DNA is TGTGCCAGCAGCTCAACTAGACTGCAACCCCAGCATTTT. It codes for CASSSTRLQPQHF.

This clonotype was seen ten or more times. The V and J genes are TRBV13 and TRBJ1-1, with D possibly TRBD1 on 5 matching bases. The V end lost 5 bases, the J end lost 2 bases, and 12 bases lay between the germline ends. The CDR3 has 14 residues. From germline, CDR1 is PRHDT and CDR2 FYEKMQ (reference sequence). CDR3 DNA: TGTGCCAGCAGCACCCGGGGCGTTAACACTGAAGCTTTCTTT. Its translation: CASSTRGVNTEAFF.

The chain combines TRBV5-1 with TRBJ2-2; the D gene is possibly TRBD1 (5 bases). V dropped 0 bases and J dropped 3 bases, with 12 bases sitting between them. Germline V gene lookup returns CDR1 SGHRS and CDR2 YFSETQ. CDR3 length: 16 amino acids. CDR3: CASSLGQLLYTGELFF. CDR3 sequence (DNA): TGCGCCAGCAGCTTGGGACAGCTACTCTACACCGGGGAGCTGTTTTTT. Complete variable domain (other parts from reference TRBV5-1 and TRBJ2-2): KAGVTQTPRYLIKTRGQQVTLSCSPISGHRSVSWYQQTPGQGLQFLFEYFSETQRNKGNFPGRFSGRQFSNSRSEMNVSTLELGDSALYLCASSLGQLLYTGELFFGEGSRLTVL.

The chain joins TRBV24-1 to TRBJ2-3; 9 bases agree with TRBD2. Trimming took 4 bases from V and 4 from J; bases not matched to a gene: 8. The V gene's germline CDR1 is KGHDR and CDR2 SFDVKD. CDR3 length: 16 amino acids. Written as DNA, the CDR3 is TGTGCCACCAGTGACCAGAGCGGGAGGCCCCCAGATACGCAGTATTTT. Translating it yields CATSDQSGRPPDTQYF.

At least ten counts were recorded for this clonotype. V gene TRBV6-1 combines with J gene TRBJ2-5; the match to TRBD2 covers 7 bases. The V segment lost 1 base and the J segment 7 bases; nucleotides outside the gene matches: 9. CDR3 length: 15 amino acids. Germline CDR1 is MNHNS and CDR2 is SASEGT. DNA of the CDR3: TGTGCCAGCAGTGAAGTTCCGGGGGGTGGTGTGACCCAGTACTTC. This codes for CASSEVPGGGVTQYF.

This clonotype has a handful of counts. This chain uses TRBV6-1 with TRBJ2-3; no clear D gene. Trimming shortened V by 6 bases and J by 4 bases, and 11 bases separated the two germline ends. The CDR3 length is 13 residues. The V gene's germline CDR1 is MNHNS and CDR2 SASEGT. CDR3 sequence (DNA): TGTGCCAGCAGCGAAAGAGGCGCAGATACGCAGTATTTT. Its protein is CASSERGADTQYF.

This clonotype has only a few counts. The gene calls are TRBV2 and TRBJ2-3; 10 bases map to TRBD2. This CDR3 comprises 18 residues. Germline V CDR1 and CDR2: SNHLY, FYNNEI. V was clipped by 8 bases and J by 0 bases; unmatched bases: 14. CDR3 loop: CASSGTSARRGSTDTQYF. CDR3 DNA: TGTGCCAGCTCCGGGACTAGCGCCCGAAGGGGTAGCACAGATACGCAGTATTTT.

Ten or more counts support this clonotype. V is TRBV20-1 and J is TRBJ2-3; the match to TRBD2 covers 11 bases. V shed 4 bases, J shed 6 bases, and the junction held 12 bases outside the gene matches. Per germline, CDR1 DFQATT and CDR2 SNEGSKA (reference sequence). The CDR3 consists of 16 residues. The CDR3 sequence: CSATVGSGRAEDTQYF. Written as DNA, the CDR3 is TGCAGTGCTACCGTTGGTAGCGGGAGGGCCGAGGATACGCAGTATTTT.

This clonotype has just a few counts. The V gene is TRBV4-3, the J gene TRBJ1-1; 7 bases line up with TRBD1. The V and J ends lost 4 bases and 5 bases, in that order; junction bases with no gene match: 10. CDR1 and CDR2 from the germline V gene are LGHNA and YSLEER. This CDR3 is built from 15 residues. The CDR3 region has the DNA TGCGCCAGCAGCCTAATACCGGGACAGTTGACTGAAGCTTTCTTT. This gives the protein CASSLIPGQLTEAFF.

This clonotype was recorded at least ten times. This chain joins TRBV7-9 and TRBJ1-5, with D possibly matching TRBD1 (6 bases). Deletions cut 5 bases from V and 5 bases from J, with 10 bases between. Germline V gives CDR1 SEHNR, CDR2 FQNEAQ (reference sequence). This CDR3 has 13 amino acids. The CDR3: CASSQGQYQPQHF. The CDR3 DNA sequence: TGTGCCAGCAGCCAAGGACAGTATCAGCCCCAGCATTTT.

The gene calls are TRBV19 and TRBJ2-1; TRBD2 might be the D (6 bases). With 2 bases removed from V and 6 bases from J, the gap between germline ends came to 11 bases. There are 14 residues in the CDR3. Germline CDR1 and CDR2: LNHDA and SQIVND (reference sequence). CDR3 in amino acids: CASSISGDPNEQFF. In DNA form, the CDR3 reads TGTGCCAGTAGTATATCGGGGGACCCCAATGAGCAGTTCTTC.

This clonotype was found many times. The V call is TRBV7-2, the J call TRBJ1-2; possible D gene TRBD1, 5 bases. Germline CDR1 is SGHTA and CDR2 is FQGNSA. The CDR3 is 15 residues long. The ends were cut back, 0 bases at V and 4 bases at J, with 12 bases in the middle. The CDR3 sequence: CASSLASAGFYGYTF. In nucleotides, the CDR3 is TGTGCCAGCAGCTTAGCGAGTGCAGGGTTCTATGGCTACACCTTC.

The gene calls are TRBV10-2 and TRBJ2-7; TRBD1 agrees at 9 bases. The CDR3 is made up of 15 amino acids. The V segment lost 10 bases and the J segment 5 bases; nucleotides outside the gene matches: 15. Germline assignment: CDR1 WSHSY and CDR2 SAAADI. The chain's CDR3 is CAISGLGQGIHEQYF. As DNA, the CDR3 is TGCGCCATCTCGGGCCTGGGACAGGGAATCCACGAGCAGTACTTC.

The chain combines TRBV4-3 with TRBJ1-6; D uncertain. Per germline, CDR1 LGHNA and CDR2 YSLEER. V was cut by 5 bases and J by 14 bases, with 10 bases left in between. This CDR3 is built from 11 residues. Here the CDR3 DNA reads TGCGCCAGCAGCTTTCGCGGTACCCTCCACTTT. It codes for CASSFRGTLHF.

The table lists this clonotype with many counts. This sequence joins TRBV11-3 and TRBJ1-4; D may be TRBD1 (5 bases). The V gene lost 5 bases and the J gene lost 6 bases, with 16 bases spanning the gap. Germline V gives CDR1 SGHNT, CDR2 YENEEA. CDR3 length: 15 amino acids. This CDR3 reads CASSPYGTEHEKLFF. In nucleotides, the CDR3 is TGTGCCAGCAGCCCATATGGGACCGAACATGAAAAACTGTTTTTT.

This clonotype was seen a handful of times. The chain employs TRBV19 and TRBJ2-7; 8 bases line up with TRBD2. Germline trimming cut 1 base from V and 4 bases from J; bases unmatched to any gene: 3. The CDR3 runs to 14 residues. The germline V gene encodes CDR1 LNHDA and CDR2 SQIVND (reference sequence). CDR3 nucleotides: TGTGCCAGTAGTATAGCGGGAGGGTGGTACGAGCAGTACTTC. Translated, it gives CASSIAGGWYEQYF.